This entry describes one T cell receptor beta chain. The data were taken from a study of blood T cell repertoires in COVID-19. V was cut by 7 bases and J by 6 bases, with 19 bases left in between. CDR3 length: 15 residues. In germline, CDR1 is MDHEN, CDR2 SYDVKM. Profiling relied on immunoSEQ multiplex PCR, and the TCRdb table lists in-frame clones only, not all of them. The sample includes about 210,000 clones, around 90% seen only once; the top ten take 6.5% to 9.5%. The material sequenced was PBMCs or T cells enriched from blood (not recorded which). The sequence derives from a woman between 18 and 29 years old who had recovered from COVID-19. The chain uses TRBV28 and TRBJ1-5; D is perhaps TRBD1 (5 bases). In nucleotides, the CDR3 is TGTGCCAGCACCTTTGGGGGGACTCGTATTCAGCCCCAGCATTTT. Protein product: CASTFGGTRIQPQHF.